This TCR beta chain was retrieved from a study of blood T cell repertoires in COVID-19. Per the original methods: Reference gene primer amplification gave nucleated cell count estimates. TCRdb keeps only in-frame clones here, not all; method: immunoSEQ multiplex PCR. For V, J and clone size, that table is used; D and trimming come from the DNA. The sample contains over 200,000 clones, 91% of which appear only once. Those enrolled, adults aged roughly 18 to 95 years, came from about two dozen US areas. Trimming removed 5 bases from V and 2 bases from J, with 13 bases in between. This CDR3 is built from 16 residues. Per the germline V gene, CDR1 is MNHEY and CDR2 is SVGEGT.

This receptor was identified in a human donor in a cohort exposed to, infected with or recovered from COVID-19 (not recorded which). The donor label of this sample is uncertain. The J gene is TRBJ1-6, the V gene TRBV6-2 or TRBV6-3; D possibly corresponds to TRBD1 (5 bases). The source material was PBMCs or T cells enriched from blood (not recorded which). CDR3 sequence reads: CASSSQGEAYNSPLHF. The CDR3 region has the DNA TGTGCCAGCAGTAGCCAGGGTGAGGCCTATAATTCACCCCTCCACTTT.